This T cell receptor (beta chain) was captured by sequencing in a study of radiotherapy plus CTLA-4 blockade in lung cancer. About the study: Among all patients, about 19% showed objective responses, while roughly 30% had disease control. Study-wide findings and caveats: Subsequent to radiotherapy plus ipilimumab, tumor-derived TCR clones underwent expansion in blood. Response, reportedly, was best predicted by interferon-beta along with early blood T cell clone dynamics.

Germline CDR1 reads MNHEY; CDR2 reads SMNVEV (reference sequence). The CDR3 runs 12 residues. Trimming left V 3 bases short and J 11 bases short, with 13 bases between. To note about this clone: Its antigen is as yet unknown.

Libraries were prepared by immunoSEQ multiplex PCR; TCRdb keeps only in-frame clonotypes and omits some of them. The sample includes fewer than 50,000 clones, roughly 65% of them seen just once. Focal radiation and CTLA-4 blockade (ipilimumab) were tested in chemo-refractory metastatic non-small-cell lung cancer patients. This sequence originates from a human donor with non-small cell lung cancer who had a partial response to radiotherapy plus ipilimumab. This chain uses TRBV27 with TRBJ1-2; D is possibly TRBD1 (6 bases). The specimen was peripheral blood, collected from a patient treated with radiotherapy plus ipilimumab. CDR3 protein: CASSLDSLRYTF. In DNA form, the CDR3 reads TGTGCCAGCAGTTTGGACAGCCTCCGTTACACCTTC.